This is a list of T cell receptor beta chains from one sample in a study of blood T cell repertoires in COVID-19. Profiled with immunoSEQ multiplex PCR; TCRdb holds only in-frame clones, not every one. This repertoire shows 150,000 or so clones, approximately 83% found once; its top ten account for more than 1.5%. The sample taken for sequencing was peripheral blood. The source is a human donor in a cohort sampled during active COVID-19. The CDR3 runs from the conserved cysteine through the conserved F or W. The D gene is left open where the match is weak. The size entry is marked missing in some rows and otherwise reads once, few, many or a size class.

CDR3: CASSLDDRRTSGRFDEQFF
DNA: TGTGCCAGCAGCTTAGATGACCGCCGTACTAGCGGGAGGTTCGATGAGCAGTTCTTC
J: TRBJ2-1
D: TRBD2
V: TRBV11-2
size: .

CDR3: CASSLVSGGTDTQYF
DNA: TGCGCCAGCAGCTTGGTGTCAGGGGGCACAGATACGCAGTATTTT
J: TRBJ2-3
D: .
V: TRBV5-1
size: .

CDR3: CASSQGVGFGDTQYF
DNA: TGTGCCAGCAGCCAAGGGGTTGGCTTTGGAGATACGCAGTATTTT
J: TRBJ2-3
D: .
V: TRBV5-4
size: .

CDR3: CASSLTSPPRGQRDYEQYF
DNA: TGTGCCAGCAGCTTAACCTCACCCCCCCGGGGACAGAGAGACTACGAGCAGTACTTC
J: TRBJ2-7
D: TRBD1
V: TRBV7-3
size: .

CDR3: CAISAPGDSSPQHF
DNA: TGTGCCATCAGCGCTCCCGGAGACTCAAGCCCCCAGCATTTT
J: TRBJ1-5
D: .
V: TRBV10-3
size: medium-sized

CDR3: CSASLWGQGNSGNTIYF
DNA: TGCAGTGCTAGTCTGTGGGGACAGGGCAACTCTGGAAACACCATATATTTT
J: TRBJ1-3
D: TRBD1
V: TRBV20-1
size: once

CDR3: CASSSSPTAYNEQFF
DNA: TGTGCCAGCAGCTCCAGCCCGACTGCCTACAATGAGCAGTTCTTC
J: TRBJ2-1
D: .
V: TRBV7-3
size: .

CDR3: CATRASDRTNDEQFF
DNA: TGTGCCACCAGGGCCTCGGACAGAACTAACGATGAGCAGTTCTTC
J: TRBJ2-1
D: .
V: TRBV24-1
size: .

CDR3: CASSLTSIDEQFF
DNA: TGTGCCAGCAGCTTGACTAGTATTGATGAGCAGTTCTTC
J: TRBJ2-1
D: .
V: TRBV5-6
size: few

CDR3: CASSLNPAGVANTIYF
DNA: TGTGCCAGCAGCTTAAATCCAGCAGGGGTTGCAAACACCATATATTTT
J: TRBJ1-3
D: .
V: TRBV7-3
size: .

CDR3: CASSLDRAYTGELFF
DNA: TGTGCCAGCAGTTTAGACAGGGCTTACACCGGGGAGCTGTTTTTT
J: TRBJ2-2
D: TRBD1
V: TRBV28
size: .

CDR3: CASTMDRAGYTF
DNA: TGTGCCAGCACCATGGACAGGGCAGGCTACACCTTC
J: TRBJ1-2
D: TRBD1
V: TRBV5-4
size: few

CDR3: CASSLVVSGSGYEQYF
DNA: TGCGCCAGCAGCTTGGTGGTTAGCGGGAGTGGTTACGAGCAGTACTTC
J: TRBJ2-7
D: TRBD2
V: TRBV5-1
size: few

CDR3: CASSSQGDRYDEQYF
DNA: TGCGCCAGCAGCTCCCAGGGGGACAGGTACGACGAGCAGTACTTC
J: TRBJ2-7
D: TRBD1
V: TRBV5-1
size: .

CDR3: CASSQGGLARGTGELFF
DNA: TGTGCCAGCAGTCAAGGGGGCCTAGCTCGTGGCACCGGGGAGCTGTTTTTT
J: TRBJ2-2
D: TRBD1
V: TRBV9
size: .

CDR3: CAISESADRAPYTF
DNA: TGTGCCATCAGTGAGTCTGCCGACAGGGCGCCCTACACCTTC
J: TRBJ1-2
D: TRBD1
V: TRBV10-3
size: .

CDR3: CASRSTGTGYEQYF
DNA: TGTGCCAGCAGATCTACCGGGACAGGTTACGAGCAGTACTTC
J: TRBJ2-7
D: TRBD1
V: TRBV6-6
size: .

CDR3: CASSPGLAGGKDTQYF
DNA: TGTGCCAGCTCACCTGGACTAGCGGGAGGAAAAGATACGCAGTATTTT
J: TRBJ2-3
D: TRBD2
V: TRBV18
size: .

CDR3: CAWRGGQQDPAFF
DNA: TGTGCCTGGAGAGGGGGCCAACAGGACCCGGCTTTCTTT
J: TRBJ1-1
D: TRBD1
V: TRBV30
size: .

CDR3: CASSLDRPNTGELFF
DNA: TGCGCCAGCAGCCTGGACAGACCAAACACCGGGGAGCTGTTTTTT
J: TRBJ2-2
D: .
V: TRBV4-1
size: .

CDR3: CAGQAANTEAFF
DNA: TGTGCCGGACAGGCAGCAAACACTGAAGCTTTCTTT
J: TRBJ1-1
D: TRBD1
V: TRBV2
size: few

CDR3: CARGRGLQETQYF
DNA: TGTGCCAGAGGCAGGGGCCTTCAAGAGACCCAGTACTTC
J: TRBJ2-5
D: .
V: TRBV28
size: .

CDR3: CASSSRQGGTETQYF
DNA: TGCGCCAGCAGCTCACGACAGGGCGGTACAGAGACCCAGTACTTC
J: TRBJ2-5
D: TRBD1
V: TRBV5-1
size: .

CDR3: CASSYVGANSPLHF
DNA: TGTGCCAGCAGTTACGTAGGGGCGAACTCACCCCTCCACTTT
J: TRBJ1-6
D: .
V: TRBV6-6
size: .

CDR3: CASSLVTVDPIRSGNTIYF
DNA: TGTGCCAGCAGCTTAGTCACAGTAGATCCTATTCGCTCTGGAAACACCATATATTTT
J: TRBJ1-3
D: .
V: TRBV7-8
size: .

CDR3: CASTPPSGQPQHF
DNA: TGTGCCAGCACCCCCCCCTCGGGACAGCCCCAGCATTTT
J: TRBJ1-5
D: .
V: TRBV7-2
size: .